The 26 T cell receptor beta chains below come from one sample, sequenced in a study of T cells after yellow fever vaccination. TCRdb re-analysed the 5' RACE reads in MiXCR, keeping a single row per CDR3 protein. The sample comprises 200,000 to 300,000 distinct CDR3 sequences, over 10% of which are singletons, and 0.4% to 0.55% rests with the top ten. Sequencing was performed on CD4+ T cells sorted from PBMCs, taken 45 days after the yellow fever booster vaccination. These receptors were collected from a man aged 30 to 45 who received the YFV17D yellow fever vaccine.

The chain employs TRBV5-5 and TRBJ2-6, with D possibly being TRBD2 (6 bases). CDR1 and CDR2 from the germline V gene are SGHKS and YYEKEE (reference sequence). The CDR3 runs 16 residues. V lost 3 bases and J 0 bases, leaving 10 bases between the germline ends. The CDR3 sequence: CASSWDFNSGANVLTF. DNA for the CDR3: TGTGCCAGCAGCTGGGACTTCAACTCTGGGGCCAACGTCCTGACTTTC.

The CDR3 DNA follows: TGTGCCAGCAGCCTTGGGACCCCCGGTATGGAGACCCAGTACTTC. Protein product: CASSLGTPGMETQYF. The chain has TRBV28 and TRBJ2-5; possibly TRBD1 or TRBD2 for D (5 bases each). This CDR3 spans 15 amino acids. V was pared by 6 bases and J by 5 bases, with 19 bases between. CDR1 is MDHEN, CDR2 SYDVKM, per germline.

This clonotype was counted at least ten times. The chain links TRBV12-3 or TRBV12-4 to TRBJ2-1; D gene unclear. The CDR3 runs to 15 residues. V lost 3 bases and J lost 0, with 9 bases in between. The CDR3 region is CASSFGKSSYNEQFF. CDR3 in DNA: TGTGCCAGCAGTTTCGGCAAAAGCTCCTACAATGAGCAGTTCTTC.

This clonotype was observed a few times. The CDR3: CASSLAMGQPQHF. Written as DNA, the CDR3 is TGTGCCAGCAGCTTAGCGATGGGACAGCCCCAGCATTTT. This sequence joins TRBV7-6 and TRBJ1-5; D is ambiguous. The CDR3 is made up of 13 amino acids. V was clipped by 0 bases and J by 7 bases, with 7 bases between them. Germline V gives CDR1 SGHVS, CDR2 FNYEAQ.

The chain has TRBV5-1 and TRBJ2-3, with 8 bases identical to TRBD2. J was trimmed by 5 bases and V by 4 bases; bases with no gene match: 6. Germline V gives CDR1 SGHRS, CDR2 YFSETQ. The CDR3 is made up of 14 amino acids. The DNA for the CDR3 is TGCGCCAGCAGCGGTAGCGGGACGGAAGATACGCAGTATTTT. Translation: CASSGSGTEDTQYF. The full variable domain, rest sourced from reference TRBV5-1 and TRBJ2-3, is KAGVTQTPRYLIKTRGQQVTLSCSPISGHRSVSWYQQTPGQGLQFLFEYFSETQRNKGNFPGRFSGRQFSNSRSEMNVSTLELGDSALYLCASSGSGTEDTQYFGPGTRLTVL.

This clonotype was seen a handful of times. The chain is built from TRBV6-5 and TRBJ2-7, with 9 nucleotides matching TRBD1. The germline gives CDR1 MNHEY, CDR2 SVGAGI. This CDR3 spans 15 amino acids. V shed 4 bases and J 0 bases; nucleotides not matched to a gene: 4. Written as DNA, the CDR3 is TGTGCCAGCAGTTGGACAGGGGCCGGCTCCTACGAGCAGTACTTC. It yields the protein CASSWTGAGSYEQYF.

There are many counts of this clonotype. The chain combines TRBV20-1 with TRBJ2-3; D gene unclear. The CDR3 covers 15 residues. Trimming cost V 8 bases and J 4 bases, with 22 bases left between them. Germline lookup yields CDR1 DFQATT and CDR2 SNEGSKA (reference sequence). CDR3 in amino acids: CSIIVPTFVPDTQYF. The CDR3 DNA is TGCAGTATTATAGTGCCAACCTTTGTCCCAGATACGCAGTATTTT.

Many counts were recorded for this clonotype. The genes are TRBV6-1 and TRBJ2-1; TRBD2 matches at 8 bases. The CDR3 runs to 14 residues. Germline V gene lookup returns CDR1 MNHNS and CDR2 SASEGT. The V segment lost 6 bases and the J segment 7 bases; nucleotides outside the gene matches: 8. CDR3 region: CASRESGSLNEQFF. CDR3 sequence (DNA): TGTGCCAGCAGGGAGAGCGGGAGTTTGAATGAGCAGTTCTTC.

This clonotype showed up just a few times. The chain carries TRBV7-2 and TRBJ2-5, with TRBD2 matching over 8 bases. Unmatched junction bases numbered 4, after V lost 6 bases and J lost 4 bases. Germline CDR1 reads SGHTA; CDR2 reads FQGNSA. This CDR3 comprises 13 residues. The CDR3 region is CASSRGGTETQYF. As DNA, the CDR3 is TGTGCCAGCAGTCGGGGGGGGACAGAGACCCAGTACTTC.

This clonotype has only a few counts. The chain links TRBV7-8 to TRBJ2-1; D unresolved. Deletions cut 7 bases from V and 3 bases from J, with 19 bases between. Germline V CDR1 and CDR2: SGHVS, FQNEAQ. This CDR3 has 16 residues. The CDR3 region has the DNA TGTGCCAGCAACCCACGGCTGAACACCAACTACAATGAGCAGTTCTTC. Amino acids: CASNPRLNTNYNEQFF.

This rearrangement joins TRBV20-1 to TRBJ2-7; maybe TRBD2 (5 bases). The CDR3 extends over 15 amino acids. Trimming removed 0 bases from V and 3 bases from J, with 15 bases in between. In germline, CDR1 is DFQATT, CDR2 SNEGSKA (reference sequence). The CDR3 spells CSARDSSLFHYEQYF. The CDR3 DNA sequence: TGCAGTGCTAGAGATTCTAGCCTTTTCCACTACGAGCAGTACTTC.

This clonotype was recorded a few times. The chain uses TRBV3-1 and TRBJ2-7, with no clear D. The length of the CDR3 is 11 residues. CDR1 and CDR2 (germline): LGHDT, YNNKEL (reference sequence). The V end lost 4 bases, the J end lost 7 bases, and 8 bases lay between the germline ends. This CDR3 reads CASSLNREQYF. The CDR3 bases are TGTGCCAGCAGCCTCAATAGGGAGCAGTACTTC.

This chain uses TRBV7-3 with TRBJ2-3; TRBD1 aligns across 9 bases. CDR1 is SGHTA and CDR2 is FQGTGA in the germline V gene. J was trimmed by 3 bases and V by 6 bases; bases with no gene match: 4. The CDR3 runs 14 residues. Here the CDR3 reads CASSTGQGTDTQYF. The CDR3 DNA is TGTGCCAGCAGTACAGGACAGGGGACAGATACGCAGTATTTT.

V and J are TRBV29-1 and TRBJ1-5, with D possibly matching TRBD1 (5 bases). V gave up 6 bases and J gave up 3 bases, with 18 bases separating them. Germline V gene sequence: CDR1 SQVTM, CDR2 ANQGSEA. The CDR3 covers 15 residues. CDR3 residues: CSVAAGTGDNQPQHF. CDR3 coding DNA: TGCAGCGTCGCGGCTGGGACGGGCGACAATCAGCCCCAGCATTTT.

This clonotype appeared a single time. The chain combines TRBV23-1 with TRBJ2-1; 11 bases map to TRBD2. TRBV23-1 belongs to the ORF category, with a function that is uncertain. The V segment lost 6 bases and the J segment 0 bases; nucleotides outside the gene matches: 4. The CDR3 loop spans 16 amino acids. The CDR3 coding sequence is TGCGCCAGCAGGACTAGCGGGGACCGCTCCTACAATGAGCAGTTCTTC. Amino acid sequence: CASRTSGDRSYNEQFF.

This clonotype was picked up a small number of times. The chain recombines TRBV30 with TRBJ2-7; either TRBD1 or TRBD2 may supply D (7 bases each). The V gene's germline CDR1 is GTSNPN and CDR2 SVGIG (reference sequence). The length of the CDR3 is 12 residues. CDR3 nucleotides: TGTGCGGGAGGGGGCCTCCTCCACGAGCAGTACTTC. It yields the protein CAGGGLLHEQYF.

The chain combines TRBV7-9 with TRBJ2-3, with 9 positions matching TRBD2. Germline CDR1 reads SEHNR; CDR2 reads FQNEAQ (reference sequence). This CDR3 is built from 14 residues. V was pared by 1 base and J by 5 bases, with 1 base of the junction left unmatched. The DNA for the CDR3 is TGTGCCAGCAGCTTAGAACTAGCGGGAGATACGCAGTATTTT. Amino acids: CASSLELAGDTQYF.

V and J are TRBV10-3 and TRBJ2-7; 13 nucleotides agree with TRBD2. The V segment lost 6 bases and the J segment 6 bases; nucleotides outside the gene matches: 2. Per germline, CDR1 ENHRY and CDR2 SYGVKD. The CDR3 consists of 13 residues. Here the CDR3 reads CAIRGLAGTEQYF. CDR3 nucleotides: TGTGCCATCAGGGGACTAGCGGGAACCGAGCAGTACTTC.

The table lists this clonotype with a few counts. This chain links TRBV5-6 with TRBJ1-6; 7 bases match TRBD1. Germline CDR1 and CDR2: SGHDT and YYEEEE. The trim removed 6 bases at V and 9 bases at J, leaving 9 bases unmatched. The CDR3 runs to 14 residues. CDR3 sequence (DNA): TGTGCCAGCACCCTCGACAGGGCCGGTTCACCCCTCCACTTT. This gives the protein CASTLDRAGSPLHF.

V usage is TRBV2 and J usage is TRBJ2-7; 9 bases agree with TRBD1. CDR1 and CDR2 (germline): SNHLY, FYNNEI. V lost 7 bases, J lost 0 bases, and 4 bases stayed unmatched. This CDR3 has 14 amino acids. The CDR3 reads CASKRQGDSYEQYF. The CDR3 bases are TGTGCCAGCAAGAGACAGGGGGACTCCTACGAGCAGTACTTC.

This clonotype showed up just a few times. The chain joins TRBV27 to TRBJ2-7; D possibly corresponds to TRBD2 (6 bases). This CDR3 has 13 amino acids. Germline V CDR1 and CDR2: MNHEY, SMNVEV (reference sequence). The V gene lost 3 bases and the J gene lost 11 bases, with 17 bases spanning the gap. This CDR3 is CASSFTTSSMEYF. In DNA, the CDR3 is TGTGCCAGCAGTTTTACGACTAGTTCGATGGAGTACTTC.

This clonotype showed up just a few times. V is TRBV24-1 and J is TRBJ2-4; D unclear. Germline V gene lookup returns CDR1 KGHDR and CDR2 SFDVKD. Trimming pared 5 bases from V and 1 base from J, leaving 11 bases between. The CDR3 contains 15 residues. CDR3 in amino acids: CATSARAGAKNIQYF. CDR3 in DNA: TGTGCCACCAGTGCCAGAGCTGGGGCCAAAAACATTCAGTACTTC.

This clonotype was seen only a few times. The gene calls are TRBV29-1 and TRBJ1-5; no clear D gene. There are 13 residues in the CDR3. Germline CDR1 and CDR2: SQVTM and ANQGSEA. V lost 5 bases and J 5 bases, leaving 13 bases between the germline ends. The chain's CDR3 is CSVTGSGDQPQHF. The CDR3 nucleotides read TGCAGCGTTACGGGATCCGGGGATCAGCCCCAGCATTTT.

This clonotype came up a few times. V usage is TRBV5-5 and J usage is TRBJ2-2, with 10 positions matching TRBD1. After removal of 1 base from V and 5 bases from J, the junction contained 5 bases not matched to a gene. Germline lookup yields CDR1 SGHKS and CDR2 YYEKEE (reference sequence). The CDR3 length is 16 residues. The DNA of the CDR3 is TGTGCCAGCAGCTTGAGACAGGGGGCGCAGACCGGGGAGCTGTTTTTT. Amino acid sequence: CASSLRQGAQTGELFF.

This clonotype was found a few times. The J gene is TRBJ2-2, the V gene TRBV28; D might be TRBD1 (5 bases). V was shortened by 5 bases and J by 8 bases, with 12 bases between the two germline ends. Germline CDR1 MDHEN, CDR2 SYDVKM. This CDR3 is built from 13 residues. The CDR3 DNA follows: TGTGCCAGCAGTACAGGACCCTCGGGGGAGCTGTTTTTT. The encoded protein is CASSTGPSGELFF.

This clonotype occurred a few times. CDR3 nucleotide sequence: TGCGCCAGCAGCCAAGCAGGGTACGGGGAGGGCTACACCTTC. Its translation: CASSQAGYGEGYTF. V and J are TRBV4-1 and TRBJ1-2; weak D call: TRBD1 (5 bases). Germline V gives CDR1 MGHRA, CDR2 YSYEKL. This CDR3 is built from 14 residues. The V end lost 1 base, the J end lost 8 bases, and 14 bases lay between the germline ends.